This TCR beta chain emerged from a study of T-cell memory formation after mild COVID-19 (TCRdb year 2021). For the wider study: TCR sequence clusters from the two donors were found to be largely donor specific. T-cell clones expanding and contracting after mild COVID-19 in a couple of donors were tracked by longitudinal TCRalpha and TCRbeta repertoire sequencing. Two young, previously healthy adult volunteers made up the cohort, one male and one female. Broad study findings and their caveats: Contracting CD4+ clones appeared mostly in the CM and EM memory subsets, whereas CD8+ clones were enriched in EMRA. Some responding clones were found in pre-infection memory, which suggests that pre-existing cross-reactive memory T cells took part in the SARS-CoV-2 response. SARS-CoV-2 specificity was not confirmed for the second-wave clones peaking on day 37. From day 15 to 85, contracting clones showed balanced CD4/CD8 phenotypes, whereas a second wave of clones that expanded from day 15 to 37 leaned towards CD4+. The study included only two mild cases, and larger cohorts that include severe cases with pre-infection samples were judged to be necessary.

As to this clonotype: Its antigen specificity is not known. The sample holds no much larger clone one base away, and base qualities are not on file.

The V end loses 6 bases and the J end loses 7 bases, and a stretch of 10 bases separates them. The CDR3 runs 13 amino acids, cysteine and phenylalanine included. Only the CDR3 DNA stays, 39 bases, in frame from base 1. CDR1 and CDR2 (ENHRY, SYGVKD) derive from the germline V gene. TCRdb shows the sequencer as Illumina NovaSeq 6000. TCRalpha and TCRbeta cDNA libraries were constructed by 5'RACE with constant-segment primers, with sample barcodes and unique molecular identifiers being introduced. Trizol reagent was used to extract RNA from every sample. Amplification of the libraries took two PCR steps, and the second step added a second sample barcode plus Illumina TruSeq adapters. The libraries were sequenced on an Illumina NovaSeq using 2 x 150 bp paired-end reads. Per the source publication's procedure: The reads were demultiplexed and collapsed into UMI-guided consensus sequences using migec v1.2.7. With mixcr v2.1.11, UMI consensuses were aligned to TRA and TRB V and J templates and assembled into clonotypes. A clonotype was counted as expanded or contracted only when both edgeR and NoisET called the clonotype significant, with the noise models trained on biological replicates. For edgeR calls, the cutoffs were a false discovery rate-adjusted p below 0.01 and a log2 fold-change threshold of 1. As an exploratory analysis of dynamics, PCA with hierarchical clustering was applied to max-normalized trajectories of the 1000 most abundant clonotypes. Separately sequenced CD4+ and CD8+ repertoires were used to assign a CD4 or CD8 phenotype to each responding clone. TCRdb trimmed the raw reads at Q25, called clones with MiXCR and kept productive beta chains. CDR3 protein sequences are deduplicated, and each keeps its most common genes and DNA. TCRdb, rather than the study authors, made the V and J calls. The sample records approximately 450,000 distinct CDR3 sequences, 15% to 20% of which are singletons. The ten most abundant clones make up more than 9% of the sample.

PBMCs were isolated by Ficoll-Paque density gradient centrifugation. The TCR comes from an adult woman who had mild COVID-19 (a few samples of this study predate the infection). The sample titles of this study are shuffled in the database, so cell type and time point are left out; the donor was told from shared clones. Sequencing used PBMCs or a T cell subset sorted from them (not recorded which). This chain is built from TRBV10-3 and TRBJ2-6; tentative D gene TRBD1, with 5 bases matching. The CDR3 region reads CAISETGANVLTF. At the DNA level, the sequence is TGTGCCATCAGCGAAACAGGAGCCAACGTCCTGACTTTC.